The 7 T cell receptor beta chains below were found in one sample sequenced in a study of T cell responses to AZD1222 COVID-19 vaccine. The repertoire was sequenced with immunoSEQ multiplex PCR; TCRdb's copy has only in-frame clones and lacks some. This sample yields about 99,000 clones, of which about 85% are seen a single time; 2.9% belongs to the top ten. Sample: peripheral blood, taken on day 0 of AZD1222 vaccination. Source of these receptors: an adult in good health.

On this clone itself: The junction departs from germline at one end; a sequencing error may be responsible. The same CDR3 arises from other DNA sequences in this sample as well. V and J are TRBV5-1 and TRBJ1-3; D call uncertain. The germline CDR1 and CDR2 sequences are SGHRS and YFSETQ. The CDR3 has 14 amino acids. The CDR3 nucleotides read TGTGCCAGCAGCTTGGCCGGACGGGGAAACACCATATATTTT. Encoded protein: CASSLAGRGNTIYF. Full variable domain (outside the CDR3, taken from reference TRBV5-1 and TRBJ1-3): KAGVTQTPRYLIKTRGQQVTLSCSPISGHRSVSWYQQTPGQGLQFLFEYFSETQRNKGNFPGRFSGRQFSNSRSEMNVSTLELGDSALYLCASSLAGRGNTIYFGEGSWLTVV.

V usage is TRBV18 and J usage is TRBJ1-1; D possibly corresponds to TRBD1 (6 bases). The CDR3 contains 14 residues. Germline V gene lookup returns CDR1 KGHSH and CDR2 LQKENI. The germline V and J ends were trimmed by 2 bases and 3 bases, with 10 bases remaining between them. The CDR3 DNA reads as TGTGCCAGCTCACCAAACAGGGACCACACTGAAGCTTTCTTT. Amino acids: CASSPNRDHTEAFF.

The chain joins TRBV7-2 to TRBJ2-1; TRBD2 might be the D (6 bases). V lost 3 bases and J lost 6, with 15 bases in between. The germline gives CDR1 SGHTA, CDR2 FQGNSA. The CDR3 is 15 residues long. CDR3 sequence: CASSFFFSAGNEQFF. The CDR3 DNA reads as TGTGCCAGCAGCTTTTTTTTCTCAGCGGGCAATGAGCAGTTCTTC.

The chain has TRBV7-9 and TRBJ2-7; D may correspond to TRBD1 or TRBD2 (5 bases each). V lost 6 bases and J lost 6, with 24 bases in between. The germline V gene encodes CDR1 SEHNR and CDR2 FQNEAQ (reference sequence). CDR3 length equals 16 residues. The DNA of the CDR3 is TGTGCCAGCAGTCATGGGGGTACGGGGAAAGAGGGCGAGCAGTACTTC. This translates into CASSHGGTGKEGEQYF.

The chain couples TRBV6-5 to TRBJ1-4; tentative D call: TRBD1 (6 bases). The germline V gene encodes CDR1 MNHEY and CDR2 SVGAGI. Trimming stripped 0 bases from V and 7 bases from J, with 12 bases between. This CDR3 comprises 15 residues. This CDR3 reads CASSYSRGAPEKLFF. The CDR3 region has the DNA TGTGCCAGCAGTTACTCACGGGGGGCGCCTGAAAAACTGTTTTTT.

This chain joins TRBV28 and TRBJ1-6; D is ambiguous. CDR3 length equals 17 residues. Germline lookup yields CDR1 MDHEN and CDR2 SYDVKM. The V gene lost 1 base and the J gene lost 2 bases, with 12 bases spanning the gap. The CDR3 here is CASSLSYLLTYNSPLHF. CDR3 DNA sequence: TGTGCCAGCAGTTTATCCTACTTACTCACCTATAATTCACCCCTCCACTTT.

The chain joins TRBV7-6 to TRBJ2-5; 8 bases agree with TRBD2. In germline, CDR1 is SGHVS, CDR2 FNYEAQ. J gave up 5 bases and V 1 base, and 6 bases lay outside the gene matches. The CDR3 consists of 15 residues. The chain's CDR3 is CASSLGGLGHETQYF. CDR3 in DNA: TGTGCCAGCAGCTTAGGGGGACTAGGTCACGAGACCCAGTACTTC.